A selection of T cell receptor beta chains follows, all from one sample in a study of early T cells in non-severe SARS-CoV-2 infection. TCRdb re-analysed the 5' RACE reads in MiXCR, keeping a single row per CDR3 protein. This sample carries 70,000 to 85,000 distinct CDR3 sequences, roughly an eighth of them seen once, and the ten largest clones take 15% to 18%. Material: whole blood, obtained at baseline. These receptors were taken from an adult who was a healthcare worker with PCR-confirmed SARS-CoV-2 infection or an uninfected control (not recorded which). The donor label of this sample is uncertain. Each CDR3 is given with its conserved first and last residue. The order of the fields is V gene, J gene, CDR3 protein.

V gene: TRBV20-1
J gene: TRBJ2-3
CDR3 protein: CSAEGVWAGGTDTQYF

V gene: TRBV27
J gene: TRBJ2-3
CDR3 protein: CASSFRRTSGVRSTDTQYF

V gene: TRBV7-8
J gene: TRBJ1-6
CDR3 protein: CASSVDTGYNSPLHF

V gene: TRBV4-1
J gene: TRBJ1-1
CDR3 protein: CASSQVSTGTEAFF

V gene: TRBV10-3
J gene: TRBJ1-1
CDR3 protein: CAISDGSTEAFF

V gene: TRBV10-1
J gene: TRBJ1-2
CDR3 protein: CASSEKGTPLNYGYTF

V gene: TRBV7-7
J gene: TRBJ2-7
CDR3 protein: CASSHGISGYEQYF

V gene: TRBV6-2/TRBV6-3
J gene: TRBJ2-1
CDR3 protein: CASSRRGGPTYNEQFF

V gene: TRBV18
J gene: TRBJ1-1
CDR3 protein: CASSPWSGDRSNTEAFF

V gene: TRBV20-1
J gene: TRBJ2-5
CDR3 protein: CSARQGNLETQYF

V gene: TRBV20-1
J gene: TRBJ2-7
CDR3 protein: CSARPPPGYEQYF

V gene: TRBV18
J gene: TRBJ1-1
CDR3 protein: CASSPIPDTEAFF

V gene: TRBV5-1
J gene: TRBJ1-6
CDR3 protein: CASSLVSSGQTNSPLHF

V gene: TRBV18
J gene: TRBJ1-1
CDR3 protein: CASSPRQVQNTEAFF

V gene: TRBV20-1
J gene: TRBJ1-2
CDR3 protein: CSARPSTGWSGYTF

V gene: TRBV29-1
J gene: TRBJ2-5
CDR3 protein: CSVEPGLGRETQYF

V gene: TRBV6-2/TRBV6-3
J gene: TRBJ2-5
CDR3 protein: CASSYVGSVRETQYF

V gene: TRBV4-1
J gene: TRBJ1-5
CDR3 protein: CASSHSTGGYQPQHF

V gene: TRBV6-1
J gene: TRBJ1-4
CDR3 protein: CASSRTGENEKLFF

V gene: TRBV28
J gene: TRBJ1-6
CDR3 protein: CASSSRQGINNSPLHF

V gene: TRBV4-1
J gene: TRBJ2-3
CDR3 protein: CASSLSSELSDTQYF

V gene: TRBV27
J gene: TRBJ2-7
CDR3 protein: CASSFSIAYEQYF

V gene: TRBV10-3
J gene: TRBJ1-1
CDR3 protein: CAISGRGTDTEAFF

V gene: TRBV24-1
J gene: TRBJ1-6
CDR3 protein: CASDRRKNSPLHF

V gene: TRBV7-6
J gene: TRBJ2-7
CDR3 protein: CASSLAQGREQYF

V gene: TRBV12-3/TRBV12-4
J gene: TRBJ2-1
CDR3 protein: CASSRGLAGVGEQFF

V gene: TRBV19
J gene: TRBJ2-3
CDR3 protein: CASSMRGQGKTDTQYF

V gene: TRBV18
J gene: TRBJ1-5
CDR3 protein: CASSPPGGGINQPQHF

V gene: TRBV10-3
J gene: TRBJ2-1
CDR3 protein: CAIGTSGSKGNEQFF

V gene: TRBV6-6
J gene: TRBJ2-3
CDR3 protein: CASSYLRTGGTDTQYF

V gene: TRBV12-5
J gene: TRBJ1-2
CDR3 protein: CASGPSGGVYGYTF

V gene: TRBV11-2
J gene: TRBJ1-1
CDR3 protein: CASSTYRNTGTEAFF

V gene: TRBV5-4
J gene: TRBJ2-5
CDR3 protein: CASSRGLAGGSQETQYF

V gene: TRBV12-5
J gene: TRBJ2-3
CDR3 protein: CASGLLLAGTDTQYF

V gene: TRBV2
J gene: TRBJ1-2
CDR3 protein: CASSDASAYGYTF

V gene: TRBV6-1
J gene: TRBJ2-5
CDR3 protein: CASTRTVLETQYF

V gene: TRBV10-3
J gene: TRBJ2-5
CDR3 protein: CAISPGLEGGATQYF

V gene: TRBV24-1
J gene: TRBJ2-3
CDR3 protein: CATSDLDRDTQYF

V gene: TRBV2
J gene: TRBJ1-3
CDR3 protein: CASSEGRQSSGNTIYF

V gene: TRBV20-1
J gene: TRBJ2-7
CDR3 protein: CSAPDSDLYEQYF

V gene: TRBV30
J gene: TRBJ2-4
CDR3 protein: CAWRITGEVAKNIQYF

V gene: TRBV6-5
J gene: TRBJ1-1
CDR3 protein: CASSYPGTGVAFF

V gene: TRBV12-3/TRBV12-4
J gene: TRBJ2-2
CDR3 protein: CASGFMGPRGGELFF

V gene: TRBV5-1
J gene: TRBJ1-1
CDR3 protein: CASSLWKVNTEAFF

V gene: TRBV25-1
J gene: TRBJ2-1
CDR3 protein: CASSESGLAGGREQFF

V gene: TRBV19
J gene: TRBJ1-5
CDR3 protein: CASSIPQGREQPQHF

V gene: TRBV11-2
J gene: TRBJ2-1
CDR3 protein: CASSLPAGTGYYNEQFF

V gene: TRBV7-3
J gene: TRBJ2-3
CDR3 protein: CASSLIGQNTQYF

V gene: TRBV18
J gene: TRBJ2-3
CDR3 protein: CASSPLSGLAGATDTQYF

V gene: TRBV20-1
J gene: TRBJ2-5
CDR3 protein: CSARALAETQYF

V gene: TRBV7-3
J gene: TRBJ1-6
CDR3 protein: CASSLNGHQGSSPLHF